This record looks at one TCR beta chain sequence and its context. The antigen remains undetermined. Sample treatment: oral pan-JAK inhibitor, 5-10 mg twice daily. The record originates from a study of CD8+ T cells in alopecia areata. About the study: A 6-month period off drug followed tofacitinib, which lasted 6 to 18 months. General study findings and limits: Under tofacitinib, fewer expanded CD8+ clones appeared among the top 100 scalp clones. Uncertain still, given a single nonresponder, is whether baseline CD8+ expansion links to response. Higher clonality than in normal scalp was seen in lesional scalp, especially alopecia totalis/universalis.

Following RNA extraction, reverse transcription yielded cDNA that acted as the sequencing template. Only in-frame clones appear in the TCRdb table, and some are missing; sequencing was by immunoSEQ multiplex PCR. There are 170,000 or so clones in the sample; just over 65% occur only once, and around 0.91% lies in the top ten. Specimen: CD4+ T cells sorted from blood, collected at week 4, from a patient treated with tofacitinib. This receptor was obtained from a human donor with alopecia areata.

The CDR3 here is CAWSVTGVAETQYF. The CDR3 DNA reads as TGTGCCTGGAGTGTAACAGGGGTTGCAGAGACCCAGTACTTC. This chain uses TRBV30 with TRBJ2-5, with 7 bases that match TRBD1. From germline, CDR1 is GTSNPN and CDR2 SVGIG (reference sequence). The CDR3 contains 14 residues. Unmatched junction bases numbered 5, after V lost 0 bases and J lost 4 bases. Full variable domain (remainder filled in from reference TRBV30 and TRBJ2-5): SQTIHQWPATLVQPVGSPLSLECTVEGTSNPNLYWYRQAAGRGLQLLFYSVGIGQISSEVPQNLSASRPQDRQFILSSKKLLLSDSGFYLCAWSVTGVAETQYFGPGTRLLVL.